A selection of T cell receptor beta chains follows, all from one sample in a study of cytomegalovirus exposure and HLA in healthy donors. This table comes from immunoSEQ multiplex PCR, and its TCRdb copy is limited to in-frame clones, with some not included. In the table there are around 170,000 clones, 60% to 85% of which are singletons. The specimen sequenced was PBMCs. Receptors originate from a man aged 35 to 55 in good health and CMV-seronegative. CDR3s include the opening cysteine and the closing phenylalanine or tryptophan. The D gene is left open where the match is weak. Size tells how often a clone was seen (once, few, many) or the class of an expanded clone, and some rows leave it out.

cdr3_aa	d_call	clone_size	v_call	j_call
CASNRDGTDTQYF	NA	NA	TRBV2	TRBJ2-3
CASSAGGTEAFF	NA	few	TRBV6-6	TRBJ1-1
CATSRALVQRTDTQYF	NA	NA	TRBV15	TRBJ2-3
CASSPLGTGEQYF	NA	NA	TRBV7-9	TRBJ2-7
CASSESGRGYNNEQFF	TRBD1	NA	TRBV25-1	TRBJ2-1
CASGLAGGNEQFF	TRBD2	NA	TRBV7-8	TRBJ2-1
CASSLARQATGELFF	NA	once	TRBV7-6	TRBJ2-2
CASSPLLAGAVDTQYF	TRBD2	NA	TRBV11-2	TRBJ2-3
CASSYRDRGSDTQYF	TRBD1	once	TRBV7-2	TRBJ2-3
CASSLGDTYEQYF	NA	few	TRBV27	TRBJ2-7
CASSQRDSNEQFF	TRBD1	NA	TRBV7-3	TRBJ2-1
CSVRMNVRTAETQYF	NA	NA	TRBV29-1	TRBJ2-5
CASSQRDRSPVQYF	TRBD1	NA	TRBV16	TRBJ2-7